These T cell receptor beta chains were read from a single sample in a study of cytomegalovirus exposure and HLA in healthy donors. Sequencing used immunoSEQ multiplex PCR; TCRdb keeps in-frame clones, though not all of them. The sample includes 110,000 or so clones, 65% to 75% of them seen just once. Source material: PBMCs. These receptors were taken from a woman in her forties or fifties in good health and CMV-seropositive. Both conserved end residues are part of each CDR3. The order of the fields is clone size, V gene, J gene, D gene, CDR3 DNA, CDR3 protein. A D gene is named only where the DNA matches it firmly. Some rows mark clone size as missing; the rest say once, few, many or name a class of expanded clone.

clone size: -; V gene: TRBV27; J gene: TRBJ1-1; D gene: -; CDR3 DNA: TGTGCCAGCAGTTACCAGGGGTTCTCTGAAGCTTTCTTT; CDR3 protein: CASSYQGFSEAFF
clone size: -; V gene: TRBV7-2; J gene: TRBJ1-5; D gene: -; CDR3 DNA: TGTGCCAGCAGCTTAGCAGCTCAGGGCGGAATGGGTCCCCAGCATTTT; CDR3 protein: CASSLAAQGGMGPQHF
clone size: once; V gene: TRBV30; J gene: TRBJ2-1; D gene: TRBD2; CDR3 DNA: TGTGCCTGGAACGAGTTTAGCGGGGCTTACAATGAGCAGTTCTTC; CDR3 protein: CAWNEFSGAYNEQFF
clone size: -; V gene: TRBV19; J gene: TRBJ2-1; D gene: -; CDR3 DNA: TGTGCCAGTAGTATAATCCGGACACAAACCTACAATGAGCAGTTCTTC; CDR3 protein: CASSIIRTQTYNEQFF
clone size: few; V gene: TRBV4-1; J gene: TRBJ1-3; D gene: TRBD1; CDR3 DNA: TGCGCCAGCAGCCCTTGGACAGGGGACTCTGGAAACACCATATATTTT; CDR3 protein: CASSPWTGDSGNTIYF
clone size: -; V gene: TRBV5-1; J gene: TRBJ2-1; D gene: -; CDR3 DNA: TGCGCCAGCAGCTGGAGCGGTCCCTACAATGAGCAGTTCTTC; CDR3 protein: CASSWSGPYNEQFF
clone size: few; V gene: TRBV11-2; J gene: TRBJ1-6; D gene: TRBD1; CDR3 DNA: TGTGCCAGCAGCTTAGCGGGACAGGGTATGTCACCCCTCCACTTT; CDR3 protein: CASSLAGQGMSPLHF
clone size: -; V gene: TRBV11-2; J gene: TRBJ1-5; D gene: TRBD1; CDR3 DNA: TGTGCCAGCAGCTCGACAGGGGGCAGTCAGCCCCAGCATTTT; CDR3 protein: CASSSTGGSQPQHF
clone size: -; V gene: TRBV5-1; J gene: TRBJ1-1; D gene: -; CDR3 DNA: TGCGCCACCCAAACGGGGGTGAACACTGAAGCTTTCTTT; CDR3 protein: CATQTGVNTEAFF
clone size: few; V gene: TRBV7-6; J gene: TRBJ2-3; D gene: -; CDR3 DNA: TGTGCCAGCAGCCCCCGTGCGATCACAGATACGCAGTATTTT; CDR3 protein: CASSPRAITDTQYF
clone size: -; V gene: TRBV18; J gene: TRBJ1-1; D gene: -; CDR3 DNA: TGTGCCAGCTCACCCGGTCAGGGGTCCACTGAAGCTTTCTTT; CDR3 protein: CASSPGQGSTEAFF
clone size: once; V gene: TRBV30; J gene: TRBJ1-1; D gene: TRBD1; CDR3 DNA: TGTGCCTGGAGTAGACGAGGGGGACAGAGAAACACTGAAGCTTTCTTT; CDR3 protein: CAWSRRGGQRNTEAFF
clone size: -; V gene: TRBV30; J gene: TRBJ2-7; D gene: -; CDR3 DNA: TGTGCCTGGACTCGAAGGGAGACTGATTACGAGCAGTACTTC; CDR3 protein: CAWTRRETDYEQYF
clone size: -; V gene: TRBV28; J gene: TRBJ2-1; D gene: TRBD2; CDR3 DNA: TGTGCCAGCAGTCCTATCCTAGCGGGAGGGGTCAATGAGCAGTTCTTC; CDR3 protein: CASSPILAGGVNEQFF
clone size: -; V gene: TRBV2; J gene: TRBJ1-1; D gene: -; CDR3 DNA: TGTGCCAGCAGTGAACAAATTGTAGCTTTCTTT; CDR3 protein: CASSEQIVAFF
clone size: -; V gene: TRBV19; J gene: TRBJ1-2; D gene: -; CDR3 DNA: TGTGCCAGTAGTATAGGTAACCTCCCGGGAGGCTACACCTTC; CDR3 protein: CASSIGNLPGGYTF
clone size: few; V gene: TRBV6-5; J gene: TRBJ1-2; D gene: TRBD1; CDR3 DNA: TGTGCCAGCAGGGGGACAGGGTATTATGGCTACACCTTC; CDR3 protein: CASRGTGYYGYTF
clone size: -; V gene: TRBV7-2; J gene: TRBJ2-1; D gene: TRBD2; CDR3 DNA: TGTGCCAGCAGCCTTTGGACTAGCGGGAACTACAATGAGCAGTTCTTC; CDR3 protein: CASSLWTSGNYNEQFF